Listed below are T cell receptor beta chains from one sample, sequenced in a study of tumor and adjacent non-tumor tissue in lung cancer. Using its own MiXCR run on the multiplex PCR reads, TCRdb lists one record per CDR3 protein. The sample lists about 75,000 distinct CDR3 sequences, more than 60% occurring once. The sequenced sample consisted of lung tumor tissue. The origin of the receptors is a woman aged 45-65 years with non-small cell lung cancer. Each CDR3 is given with its conserved first and last residue. A D gene is named only where the DNA matches it firmly. Not all rows give a size; the values are once, few, many and, for expanded clones, a class.

j_call,d_call,v_call,clone_size,cdr3_aa,cdr3_nt
TRBJ2-1,TRBD2,TRBV4-1,.,CASSQEDRVSAGPKQFF,TGCGCCAGTAGCCAAGAGGACCGGGTATCAGCGGGACCTAAGCAGTTCTTC
TRBJ2-1,.,TRBV6-2/TRBV6-3,.,CASSYSSSYNEQFF,TGTGCCAGCAGTTACAGTTCCTCCTATAATGAGCAGTTCTTC
TRBJ2-5,.,TRBV6-6,.,CASSYGSNEVTQYF,TGTGCCAGTAGTTACGGGTCGAACGAAGTGACCCAGTACTTC
TRBJ1-2,.,TRBV10-2,.,CASKEGAGYTF,TGCGCCAGCAAGGAGGGTGCTGGGTACACCTTC
TRBJ2-1,.,TRBV6-1,.,CPSSEALVVGGNEQFF,TGTCCCAGCAGTGAAGCACTAGTGGTAGGAGGAAATGAGCAGTTCTTC
TRBJ2-2,.,TRBV29-1,.,CSVELFSSTGELFF,TGTAGCGTTGAATTATTCAGTAGCACCGGGGAGCTGTTTTTT
TRBJ2-5,.,TRBV6-6,.,CASSPPDPAEETQYF,TGTGCCAGCAGTCCACCAGACCCAGCTGAGGAGACCCAGTACTTC
TRBJ1-1,.,TRBV6-2/TRBV6-3,.,CASRSTGMNIEAFF,TGTGCCAGCAGATCCACAGGGATGAACATTGAAGCTTTCTTT
TRBJ2-1,.,TRBV11-2,.,CASNPRGLAGVGEQFF,TGTGCCAGCAACCCAAGGGGGCTGGCGGGAGTAGGTGAGCAGTTCTTC
TRBJ2-2,TRBD1,TRBV11-3,.,CASNWGSQATGELFF,TGTGCCAGCAACTGGGGGAGTCAGGCCACAGGGGAGCTGTTCTTT
TRBJ2-1,TRBD2,TRBV5-1,.,CASSWVTSGRTYNEQFF,TGTGCCAGCAGTTGGGTAACTAGCGGGAGAACCTACAATGAGCAGTTCTTC
TRBJ2-3,TRBD2,TRBV6-1,.,CVSSDLGTTSTDTQYF,TGTGTCAGCAGTGACTTAGGGACGACTAGCACAGATACACAGTATTTT
TRBJ2-3,TRBD2,TRBV4-1,.,CASSQDPEASGLDRQYF,TGCGCCAGCAGCCAAGATCCGGAGGCTAGCGGGTTAGATAGGCAGTATTTT
TRBJ2-3,.,TRBV20-1,.,CSAPTKVGGTQYF,TGCAGTGCTCCCACCAAAGTAGGAGGCACGCAGTATTTT
TRBJ2-1,.,TRBV11-2,.,CASCQGLSALEQFF,TGTGCCAGCTGCCAAGGACTATCGGCACTTGAACAGTTCTTC
TRBJ1-1,.,TRBV6-5,.,CASSYSAALNTDAFF,TGTGCCAGCAGTTACTCCGCAGCCCTGAATACTGATGCTTTCTTT
TRBJ2-5,.,TRBV29-1,.,CSVCQTETQYF,TGTAGCGTTTGTCAGACGGAGACCCAGTACTTC
TRBJ2-3,TRBD1,TRBV6-5,.,CASIKTLRQGTVTQYF,TGTGCCAGCATTAAAACGCTCAGACAGGGAACAGTTACGCAGTATTTT
TRBJ2-7,TRBD2,TRBV14,.,CASSQGLAGVGSYEHYF,TGTGCCAGCAGCCAAGGTCTAGCGGGTGTTGGCTCCTACGAGCATTATTTC
TRBJ2-1,.,TRBV6-2/TRBV6-3,.,CANSSCNNEGNEHFF,TGTGCCAACAGTTCTTGCAATAACGAGGGGAATGAGCATTTCTTC
TRBJ2-7,.,TRBV6-1,.,CASSTGLNHRYEQYF,TGTGCCAGCAGTACAGGACTAAACCACCGGTACGAGCAGTACTTC
TRBJ2-3,.,TRBV11-2,many,CAGSLGVRVETDTQYF,TGTGCCGGCAGCTTAGGTGTAAGGGTTGAGACAGATACGCAGTATTTT
TRBJ2-7,TRBD2,TRBV29-1,many,CSVRLAGAGRGSYEQYF,TGCAGCGTTCGCCTAGCGGGAGCGGGGAGGGGCTCCTACGAGCAGTACTTC
TRBJ2-3,.,TRBV12-5,.,CASGDGGIDTQYF,TGTGCTAGTGGCGATGGGGGTATCGATACGCAGTATTTT
TRBJ2-1,.,TRBV2,.,CASNNRDALSYNEQFF,TGTGCCAGCAATAACCGGGACGCCCTCTCCTACAATGAGCAGTTCTTC
TRBJ2-1,.,TRBV7-8,few,CASRPGLWGYRVYEQFF,TGTGCCAGCCGCCCCGGACTATGGGGATACCGGGTCTATGAGCAGTTCTTC
TRBJ2-5,.,TRBV7-9,many,CASSLGDSRETQYF,TGTGCCAGCAGCTTAGGTGACAGCCGAGAGACCCAGTACTTC
TRBJ2-7,TRBD2,TRBV11-2,.,CASSIHSSGRLREQYF,TGCGCCAGCAGCATACACTCCAGCGGGAGACTTAGAGAGCAGTACTTC
TRBJ2-1,.,TRBV20-1,.,CSAAPPNYSYNGQFF,TGCAGTGCCGCCCCCCCTAACTACTCCTACAATGGGCAGTTCTTC
TRBJ2-2,.,TRBV6-6,.,CASSILGGGELFF,TGTGCCAGCAGCATCCTGGGGGGCGGGGAGCTGTTTTTC
TRBJ1-5,.,TRBV12-3/TRBV12-4,.,CPSKTKGGDQPRHF,TGTCCCAGCAAAACAAAAGGCGGGGATCAGCCCCGGCATTTT
TRBJ2-2,.,TRBV30,.,CAWSVKSCDTGELLF,TGTGCCTGGAGTGTAAAATCTTGCGACACCGGGGAGCTGTTATTT
TRBJ2-3,TRBD2,TRBV6-4,many,CASSDSTSGSTDTQYF,TGTGCCAGCAGTGACTCGACTAGCGGGAGCACAGATACGCAGTATTTT
TRBJ2-7,.,TRBV6-1,.,CASSYIRLEPYF,TGTGCCAGCAGCTACATCAGACTAGAACCGTACTTC
TRBJ2-1,.,TRBV11-2,.,CASSFHSADNEQFF,TGTGCCAGCAGCTTTCACAGTGCCGATAATGAGCAGTTCTTC
TRBJ2-3,.,TRBV6-4,few,CASSDSNGGDTQYF,TGTGCCAGCAGTGACTCGAACGGGGGAGATACGCAGTATTTT
TRBJ2-5,.,TRBV11-2,.,CASNLGYGEARYF,TGTGCCAGCAACTTAGGGTACGGGGAGGCCCGGTACTTC
TRBJ1-4,.,TRBV6-6,.,CASRVGADEKLFF,TGTGCCAGCAGGGTAGGGGCTGATGAAAAACTGTTTTTT
TRBJ1-2,.,TRBV29-1,.,CSVEGRDGGSGGYTF,TGCAGCGTTGAAGGTAGGGACGGCGGCTCTGGCGGCTACACCTTC
TRBJ2-1,.,TRBV20-1,many,CSASPPGLSYNEQFF,TGCAGTGCTAGCCCCCCGGGACTCAGCTACAATGAGCAGTTCTTC
TRBJ2-2,.,TRBV6-5,.,CISCTRRPNTGELFF,TGCATCAGCTGCACCAGGAGGCCGAACACCGGGGAGCTGTTCTTT
TRBJ2-6,.,TRBV4-1,.,CASSQEVSGANVLTF,TGTGCCAGCAGCCAAGAAGTGTCTGGGGCCAACGTCCTGACTTTT
TRBJ1-5,TRBD1,TRBV12-3/TRBV12-4,.,CARRGQGGNQPQHF,TGTGCCAGAAGGGGACAGGGGGGCAATCAACCCCAGCATTTT
TRBJ2-5,.,TRBV29-1,.,CRVFDKGESQYF,TGTAGGGTATTCGACAAGGGAGAGAGCCAGTACTTC
TRBJ2-7,TRBD2,TRBV7-2,.,CASSLGAGPSDKQYF,TGTGCCAGCAGCTTAGGAGCGGGGCCGAGCGACAAGCAGTACTTC